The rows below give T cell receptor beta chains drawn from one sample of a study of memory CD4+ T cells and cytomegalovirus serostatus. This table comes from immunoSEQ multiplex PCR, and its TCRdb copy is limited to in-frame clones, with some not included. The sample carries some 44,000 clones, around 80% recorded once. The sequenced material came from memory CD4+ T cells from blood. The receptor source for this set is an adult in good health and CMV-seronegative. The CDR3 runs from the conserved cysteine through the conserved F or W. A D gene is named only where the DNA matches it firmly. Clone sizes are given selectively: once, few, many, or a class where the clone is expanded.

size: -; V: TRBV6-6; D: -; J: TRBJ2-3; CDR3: CASSSRDTQYF; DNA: TGTGCCAGCAGCAGCAGGGATACGCAGTATTTT
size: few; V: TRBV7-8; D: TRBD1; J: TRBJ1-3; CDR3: CASSTQGFGNTIYF; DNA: TGTGCCAGCAGCACACAGGGGTTTGGAAACACCATATATTTT
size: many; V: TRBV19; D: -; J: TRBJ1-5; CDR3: CASTTWTEPNQPQHF; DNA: TGTGCCAGTACAACTTGGACCGAACCGAATCAGCCCCAGCATTTT
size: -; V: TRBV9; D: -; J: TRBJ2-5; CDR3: CASSVEGGAQTQYF; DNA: TGTGCCAGCAGCGTTGAGGGCGGCGCGCAGACCCAGTACTTC
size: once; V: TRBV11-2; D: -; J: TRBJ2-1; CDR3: CASTITWANNEQFF; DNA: TGTGCCAGCACCATCACCTGGGCGAACAATGAGCAGTTCTTC
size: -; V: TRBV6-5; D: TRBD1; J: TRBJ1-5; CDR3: CASSSGQLSNQPQHF; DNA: TGTGCCAGCAGCTCGGGACAGCTTAGCAATCAGCCCCAGCATTTT
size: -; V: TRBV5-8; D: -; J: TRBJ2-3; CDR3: CASSLFGRPRDTQYF; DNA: TGTGCCAGCAGCCTCTTTGGGAGGCCGAGGGATACGCAGTATTTT
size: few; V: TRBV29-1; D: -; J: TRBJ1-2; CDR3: CSVDGPGEDYGYTF; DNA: TGCAGCGTTGACGGGCCGGGAGAGGACTATGGCTACACCTTC
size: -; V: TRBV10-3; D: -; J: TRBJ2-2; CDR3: CAISETGGTGELFF; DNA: TGTGCCATCAGTGAGACCGGAGGCACCGGGGAGCTGTTTTTT
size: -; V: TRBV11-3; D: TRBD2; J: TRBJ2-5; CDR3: CASSSGGYQETQYF; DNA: TGTGCCAGCAGCTCGGGGGGGTACCAAGAGACCCAGTACTTC
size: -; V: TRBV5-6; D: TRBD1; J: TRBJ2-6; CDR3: CASTRQGVSGANVLTF; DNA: TGTGCCAGCACCCGACAGGGAGTCTCTGGGGCCAACGTCCTGACTTTC